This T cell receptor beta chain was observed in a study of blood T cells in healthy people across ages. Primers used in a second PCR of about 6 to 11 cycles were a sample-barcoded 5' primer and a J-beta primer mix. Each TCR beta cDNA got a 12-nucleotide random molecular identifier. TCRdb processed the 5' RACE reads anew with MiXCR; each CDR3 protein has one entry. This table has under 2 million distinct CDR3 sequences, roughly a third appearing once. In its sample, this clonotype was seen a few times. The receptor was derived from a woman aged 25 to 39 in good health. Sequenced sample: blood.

CDR3 sequence: CAWSAYREEQYF. CDR3 DNA sequence: TGTGCCTGGAGTGCCTACAGGGAGGAGCAGTACTTC. The rearrangement joins TRBV30 to TRBJ2-4; D is tentatively TRBD1 or TRBD2 (6 bases each). V lost 1 base and J lost 13, with 14 bases in between. The length of the CDR3 is 12 residues. Per germline, CDR1 GTSNPN and CDR2 SVGIG (reference sequence). Filled out from reference TRBV30 and TRBJ2-4, the complete variable domain reads SQTIHQWPATLVQPVGSPLSLECTVEGTSNPNLYWYRQAAGRGLQLLFYSVGIGQISSEVPQNLSASRPQDRQFILSSKKLLLSDSGFYLCAWSAYREEQYFGAGTRLSVL.